The clone carrying this T cell receptor beta chain was counted between two and nine times. Its antigen is still unknown. This entry is derived from a study of CD8 T cells in ankylosing spondylitis. Study-level findings and limits: It was reported that disease-linked clones were significantly enriched in matched ankylosing spondylitis synovial fluid. Among TCR beta sequences, a motif of several highly homologous variants appeared characteristic of ankylosing spondylitis blood. Relatively scarce in peripheral blood, disease-linked clones were CD8+. Some motif variants had been reported before (in reactive arthritis synovial fluid and blood).

Making use of molecular barcodes, quantitative 5'-RACE generated TCR beta libraries. TCRdb called the 5' RACE reads again in MiXCR, with one record for every CDR3 protein. Altogether a few hundred thousand distinct CDR3 sequences are present, 12% being singletons, with the ten largest covering about 6.8%. In germline, CDR1 is DFQATT, CDR2 SNEGSKA (reference sequence). The V segment lost 8 bases and the J segment 6 bases; nucleotides outside the gene matches: 7. The CDR3 runs to 12 residues. The chain combines TRBV20-1 with TRBJ1-1; TRBD1 matches at 9 bases. This sequence was found in a male donor with ankylosing spondylitis. The material sequenced was blood, either unsorted or a sorted T cell fraction (not recorded which). The CDR3: CSCRQGGPEAFF. The CDR3 region has the DNA TGCAGTTGCAGACAGGGGGGGCCTGAAGCTTTCTTT.